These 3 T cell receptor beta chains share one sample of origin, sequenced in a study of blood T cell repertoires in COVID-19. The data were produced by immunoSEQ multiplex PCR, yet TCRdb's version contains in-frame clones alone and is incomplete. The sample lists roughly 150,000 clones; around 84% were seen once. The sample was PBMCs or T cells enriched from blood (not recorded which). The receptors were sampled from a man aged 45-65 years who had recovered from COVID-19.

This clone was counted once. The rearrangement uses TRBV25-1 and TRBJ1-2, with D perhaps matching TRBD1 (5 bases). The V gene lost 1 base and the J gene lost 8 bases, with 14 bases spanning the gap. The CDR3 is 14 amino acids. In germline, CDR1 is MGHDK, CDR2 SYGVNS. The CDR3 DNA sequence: TGTGCCAGCAGTGAATGGGGGGGAGGGGAAGGCTACACCTTC. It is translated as CASSEWGGGEGYTF.

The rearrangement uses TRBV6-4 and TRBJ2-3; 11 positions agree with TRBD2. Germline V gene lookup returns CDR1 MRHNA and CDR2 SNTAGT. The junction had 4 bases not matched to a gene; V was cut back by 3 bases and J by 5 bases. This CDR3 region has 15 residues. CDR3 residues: CASSDLAGGGDTQYF. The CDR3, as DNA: TGTGCCAGCAGTGATCTAGCGGGGGGAGGAGATACGCAGTATTTT.

The CDR3 loop reads CASSDHGDRGSPLHF. The CDR3 DNA reads as TGTGCCAGCAGTGACCATGGGGACAGGGGATCACCCCTCCACTTT. V is TRBV6-1 and J is TRBJ1-6; 10 bases match TRBD1. The CDR3 is made up of 15 amino acids. With 3 bases clipped from V and 10 bases from J, the junction kept 6 bases outside the gene matches. Germline V gives CDR1 MNHNS, CDR2 SASEGT.